Listed here is a single T cell receptor (beta chain). The antigen remains undetermined. These data are taken from a study of cytomegalovirus exposure and HLA in healthy donors. V lost 0 bases to trimming and J lost 6 bases; unmatched junction nucleotides: 4. The V gene's germline CDR1 is MNHEY and CDR2 SVGAGI. This CDR3 is built from 15 residues. The PCR used 60 Vbeta and 13 Jbeta primers. Here immunoSEQ multiplex PCR was the method, and the copy in TCRdb shows in-frame clones only, minus some. This listing includes fewer than 85,000 clones. Broader study findings: Rare TCR sequences dominated, though some public TCRs recurred in many donors.

The TCR comes from a man aged 25-45 years in good health and CMV-seronegative. The chain combines TRBV6-5 with TRBJ2-1, with 8 positions matching TRBD2. The sample comprised PBMCs. The CDR3 DNA reads TGTGCCAGCAGTTACTCCGGGGGGGCCCCCAATGAGCAGTTCTTC. It is translated as CASSYSGGAPNEQFF.